Listed here are 23 T cell receptor beta chains from one sample, sequenced in a study of cytomegalovirus exposure and HLA in healthy donors (dated by TCRdb to about 2017). Library preparation used the immunoSEQ multiplex PCR assay. For the multiplex PCR, a mixture combining 60 forward primers for TCR Vbeta segments and 13 reverse primers for TCR Jbeta segments was used. The immuneACCESS repertoire file appears here via TCRdb, limited to in-frame rearrangements. These files lack a portion of the clones; in checked studies, under half of the deficit traces to unresolved V genes, and the cause of the others is not known. The sample table records roughly 170,000 clones; roughly 84% of these occur just once. The top ten hold 1% to 1.5% of the sample. The sequencing sample was made of PBMCs. These receptors all come from a girl aged 2 to 10 in good health and CMV-seropositive.

This clone was seen a handful of times. The V call is TRBV5-1, the J call TRBJ1-2, with 7 positions matching TRBD1. The V gene end was trimmed by 4 bases and the J gene end by 0 bases; junction bases not matched to a gene: 15. The germline gives CDR1 SGHRS, CDR2 YFSETQ. There are 18 residues in the CDR3. CDR3 sequence reads: CASSPWGSGQGANYGYTF. The CDR3 DNA follows: TGCGCCAGCAGCCCCTGGGGGTCGGGCCAGGGGGCTAACTATGGCTACACCTTC.

Comments on this clone: A read error may account for a junction end that differs from germline. The V call is TRBV12-5, the J call TRBJ1-2; D unresolved. The CDR3 consists of 12 residues. Germline V gene lookup returns CDR1 LGHNT and CDR2 FRNRAP. The CDR3 region has the DNA TGTGCTAGTGATTTGGACGTTGGCGGCTACACCTTC. As protein: CASDLDVGGYTF.

The gene calls are TRBV5-4 and TRBJ1-1; TRBD1 might be the D (6 bases). The V and J ends lost 6 bases and 5 bases respectively, with 11 bases between them. Germline values: CDR1 SGHNT, CDR2 YYREEE (reference sequence). This CDR3 is 12 amino acids long. CDR3 sequence reads: CASIGRGTEAFF. In DNA, the CDR3 is TGTGCCAGCATTGGGAGGGGGACTGAAGCTTTCTTT.

This chain joins TRBV28 and TRBJ2-7, with D perhaps TRBD1 (6 bases). V lost 3 bases to trimming and J lost 1 base, with 13 bases between them. CDR1 and CDR2 from the germline V gene are MDHEN and SYDVKM. This CDR3 contains 15 residues. The CDR3 DNA sequence: TGTGCCAGCAGTTTCCGACAGGTCCATTCCTACGAGCAGTACTTC. It codes for CASSFRQVHSYEQYF.

The V and J genes are TRBV4-2 and TRBJ2-1; D is possibly TRBD1 (6 bases). Germline-derived CDR1 and CDR2 are LGHNA and YNFKEQ. Trimming cost V 0 bases and J 4 bases, with 19 bases left between them. The CDR3 runs 18 residues. The CDR3, as DNA: TGTGCCAGCAGCCAAGATTTGCCTCGGCCCGGGACATACAATGAGCAGTTCTTC. Protein product: CASSQDLPRPGTYNEQFF.

The CDR3: CASSDNAGNEQFF. DNA for the CDR3: TGTGCCAGCAGTGATAACGCAGGGAATGAGCAGTTCTTC. The chain employs TRBV2 and TRBJ2-1; weak D call: TRBD1 (5 bases). CDR3 length: 13 amino acids. Trimming took off 3 bases at V and 7 bases at J, with 10 bases between the two ends. CDR1 is SNHLY, CDR2 FYNNEI, per germline.

V is TRBV19 and J is TRBJ1-5, with D unclear. Between the trimmed V and J ends, which lost 2 bases and 2 bases, there was a span of 4 bases. Germline V gives CDR1 LNHDA, CDR2 SQIVND (reference sequence). CDR3 size: 13 residues. The CDR3 DNA reads TGTGCCAGTAGTATATCGGGCAATCAGCCCCAGCATTTT. As protein: CASSISGNQPQHF.

This chain links TRBV28 with TRBJ1-2, with a tentative D call TRBD1 (6 bases). There are 14 residues in the CDR3. V lost 11 bases, J lost 4 bases, and 20 bases lay in between. Germline values: CDR1 MDHEN, CDR2 SYDVKM. The CDR3 nucleotides are TGTGCCTCGACCGGGGGGGCCCCCTTCTATGGCTACACCTTC. This codes for CASTGGAPFYGYTF.

The chain couples TRBV9 to TRBJ2-3; 11 bases match TRBD2. This CDR3 has 16 residues. V shed 2 bases, J shed 2 bases, and the junction held 4 bases outside the gene matches. Germline CDR1 reads SGDLS; CDR2 reads YYNGEE. CDR3 in DNA: TGTGCCAGCAGCGTCGGGACTAGCGGATTCACAGATACGCAGTATTTT. Its protein product is CASSVGTSGFTDTQYF.

CDR3 residues: CASTWTGNRQPQHF. The CDR3 coding sequence is TGTGCCAGTACCTGGACAGGGAACCGTCAGCCCCAGCATTTT. This sequence joins TRBV19 and TRBJ1-5, with 8 bases identical to TRBD1. The CDR3 has 14 residues. V shed 7 bases, J shed 6 bases, and the junction held 8 bases outside the gene matches. Germline V lookup: CDR1 LNHDA, CDR2 SQIVND (reference sequence).

The chain couples TRBV6-5 to TRBJ1-4, with 8 bases identical to TRBD1. Germline V lookup: CDR1 MNHEY, CDR2 SVGAGI. The length of the CDR3 is 15 residues. V lost 2 bases to trimming and J lost 3 bases; unmatched junction nucleotides: 2. CDR3 loop: CASSYGQGANEKLFF. CDR3 DNA sequence: TGTGCCAGCAGTTACGGACAGGGCGCTAATGAAAAACTGTTTTTT.

This sequence joins TRBV15 and TRBJ1-5; weak D call: TRBD1 (5 bases). In germline, CDR1 is LNHNV, CDR2 YYDKDF (reference sequence). This CDR3 region has 18 residues. V was shortened by 0 bases and J by 1 base, with 16 bases between the two germline ends. CDR3 in amino acids: CATSRDRLGVGSNQPQHF. In DNA form, the CDR3 reads TGTGCCACCAGCAGAGATCGATTAGGGGTTGGCAGCAATCAGCCCCAGCATTTT.

The V call is TRBV5-1, the J call TRBJ1-6; 7 bases map to TRBD1. V shed 0 bases, J shed 6 bases, and the junction held 3 bases outside the gene matches. CDR3 size: 15 residues. Germline CDR1 is SGHRS and CDR2 is YFSETQ. The chain's CDR3 is CASSLETGINSPLHF. The CDR3 nucleotides read TGCGCCAGCAGCTTGGAGACAGGGATTAATTCACCCCTCCACTTT.

The rearrangement uses TRBV28 and TRBJ2-1; 10 nucleotides align to TRBD2. CDR3 length: 14 amino acids. Germline V gene sequence: CDR1 MDHEN, CDR2 SYDVKM. J lost 9 bases, V lost 10 bases, and 12 bases had no gene match. The DNA for the CDR3 is TGTGCCACCCAACTAGCGGGGCCTAGTGTTGAGCAGTTCTTC. This translates into CATQLAGPSVEQFF.

The chain is built from TRBV4-1 and TRBJ1-2; D gene unclear. With 0 bases removed from V and 5 bases from J, the gap between germline ends came to 10 bases. The CDR3 is 14 amino acids. Germline V gives CDR1 MGHRA, CDR2 YSYEKL. This chain's CDR3 is CASSQDPSSYGYTF. The CDR3 DNA is TGCGCCAGCAGCCAAGATCCCTCCTCTTATGGCTACACCTTC.

The genes are TRBV6-5 and TRBJ1-5; no firm D call. This CDR3 region has 13 residues. Germline V lookup: CDR1 MNHEY, CDR2 SVGAGI. V was clipped by 8 bases and J by 6 bases, with 14 bases between them. Here the CDR3 reads CASQAHGVQPQHF. For the CDR3, the DNA is TGTGCCAGCCAGGCCCACGGGGTTCAGCCCCAGCATTTT.

The chain is built from TRBV6-1 and TRBJ1-1, with 7 bases aligning to TRBD1. CDR3 length: 13 residues. The V gene end was trimmed by 5 bases and the J gene end by 4 bases; junction bases not matched to a gene: 4. Germline V gene lookup returns CDR1 MNHNS and CDR2 SASEGT. CDR3 protein: CASSLTGITEAFF. Written as DNA, the CDR3 is TGTGCCAGCAGTTTGACAGGGATCACTGAAGCTTTCTTT.

This chain connects TRBV11-3 to TRBJ2-1; no clear D gene. The CDR3 contains 14 residues. The V and J ends lost 5 bases and 0 bases respectively, with 8 bases between them. Germline-derived CDR1 and CDR2 are SGHNT and YENEEA. The DNA of the CDR3 is TGTGCCAGCAGCCCCGCCGGCTCCTACAATGAGCAGTTCTTC. It codes for CASSPAGSYNEQFF. The full variable domain, its missing parts supplied by reference TRBV11-3 and TRBJ2-1, is EAGVVQSPRYKIIEKKQPVAFWCNPISGHNTLYWYLQNLGQGPELLIRYENEEAVDDSQLPKDRFSAERLKGVDSTLKIQPAELGDSAVYLCASSPAGSYNEQFFGPGTRLTVL.

The chain links TRBV2 to TRBJ1-3, with D hard to call. The CDR3 is 15 amino acids. The V and J ends lost 4 bases and 1 base respectively, with 11 bases between them. Looked up from germline, CDR1 is SNHLY and CDR2 is FYNNEI. As DNA, the CDR3 is TGTGCCAGCAGTGTAACGGAGGAGTCTGGAAACACCATATATTTT. Protein: CASSVTEESGNTIYF.

Worth noting for this clone: Germline is not matched at one junction end, which may reflect a read error. In nucleotides, the CDR3 is TGTGCCCGGAGGGAGGTGATAGCGGGGGGGCTGAGCTACAATGAGCAGTTCTTC. This gives the protein CARREVIAGGLSYNEQFF. J is TRBJ2-1 and V is TRBV30, with 11 bases identical to TRBD2. Germline V gene sequence: CDR1 GTSNPN, CDR2 SVGIG (reference sequence). CDR3 size: 18 residues.

The chain couples TRBV13 to TRBJ2-1; 10 bases are a match to TRBD2. The CDR3 extends over 19 amino acids. The junction had 14 bases not matched to a gene; V was cut back by 2 bases and J by 4 bases. Germline CDR1 PRHDT, CDR2 FYEKMQ (reference sequence). CDR3 DNA: TGTGCCAGCAGCTTAAAGTATCCTAGCGGGAGAATTAGGTACAATGAGCAGTTCTTC. This encodes CASSLKYPSGRIRYNEQFF.

This sequence joins TRBV6-6 and TRBJ2-2; a weak D match, TRBD2 (6 bases). Germline CDR1 reads MNHNY; CDR2 reads SVGAGI (reference sequence). V dropped 5 bases and J dropped 0 bases, with 10 bases sitting between them. The CDR3 contains 15 residues. CDR3 in amino acids: CASSATRTNTGELFF. CDR3 nucleotides: TGTGCCAGCAGTGCGACTAGAACGAACACCGGGGAGCTGTTTTTT.

The chain employs TRBV19 and TRBJ1-3; no clear D. CDR1 is LNHDA, CDR2 SQIVND, per germline (reference sequence). There are 15 residues in the CDR3. V was trimmed by 5 bases and J by 0 bases, leaving 11 bases between them. CDR3: CASSPPGVSGNTIYF. Here the CDR3 DNA reads TGTGCCAGTAGTCCTCCCGGAGTCTCTGGAAACACCATATATTTT.